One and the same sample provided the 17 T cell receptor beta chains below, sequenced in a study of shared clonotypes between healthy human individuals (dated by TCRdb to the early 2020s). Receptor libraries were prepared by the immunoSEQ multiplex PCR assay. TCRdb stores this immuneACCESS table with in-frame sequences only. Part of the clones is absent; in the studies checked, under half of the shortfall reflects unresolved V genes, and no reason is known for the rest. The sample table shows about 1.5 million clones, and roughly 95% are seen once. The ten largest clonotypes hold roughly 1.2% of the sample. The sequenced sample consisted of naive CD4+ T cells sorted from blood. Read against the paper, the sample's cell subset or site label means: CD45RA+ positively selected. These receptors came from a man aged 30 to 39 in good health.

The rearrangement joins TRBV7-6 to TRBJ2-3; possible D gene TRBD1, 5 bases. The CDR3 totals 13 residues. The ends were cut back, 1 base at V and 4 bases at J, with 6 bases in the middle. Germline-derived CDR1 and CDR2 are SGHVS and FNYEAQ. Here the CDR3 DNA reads TGTGCCAGCAGCTTAGTAGGGGCAGATACGCAGTATTTT. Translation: CASSLVGADTQYF.

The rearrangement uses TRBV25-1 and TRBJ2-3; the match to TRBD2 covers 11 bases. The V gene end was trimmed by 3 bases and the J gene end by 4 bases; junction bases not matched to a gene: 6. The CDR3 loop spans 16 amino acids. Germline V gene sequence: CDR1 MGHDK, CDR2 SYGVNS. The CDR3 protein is CASSDTSGSKSDTQYF. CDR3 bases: TGTGCCAGCAGTGACACTAGCGGGAGTAAATCAGATACGCAGTATTTT.

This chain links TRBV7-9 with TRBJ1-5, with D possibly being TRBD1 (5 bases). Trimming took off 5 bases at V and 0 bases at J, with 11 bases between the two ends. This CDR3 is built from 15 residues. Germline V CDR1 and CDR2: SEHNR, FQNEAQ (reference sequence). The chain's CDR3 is CASSGGTYSNQPQHF. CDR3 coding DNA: TGTGCCAGCAGCGGGGGGACGTATAGCAATCAGCCCCAGCATTTT. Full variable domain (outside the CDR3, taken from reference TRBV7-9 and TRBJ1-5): DTGVSQNPRHKITKRGQNVTFRCDPISEHNRLYWYRQTLGQGPEFLTYFQNEAQLEKSRLLSDRFSAERPKGSFSTLEIQRTEQGDSAMYLCASSGGTYSNQPQHFGDGTRLSIL.

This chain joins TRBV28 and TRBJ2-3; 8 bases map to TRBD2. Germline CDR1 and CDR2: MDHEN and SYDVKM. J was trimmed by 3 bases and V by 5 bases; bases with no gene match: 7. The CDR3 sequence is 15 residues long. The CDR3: CASSRPGLETDTQYF. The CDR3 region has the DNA TGTGCCAGCAGTCGACCGGGACTAGAGACAGATACGCAGTATTTT.

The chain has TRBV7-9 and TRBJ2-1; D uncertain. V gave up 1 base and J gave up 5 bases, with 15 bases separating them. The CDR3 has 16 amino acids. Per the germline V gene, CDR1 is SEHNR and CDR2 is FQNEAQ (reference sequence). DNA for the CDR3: TGTGCCAGCAGCTTAGTCCCCCGGAAAACGAACAATGAGCAGTTCTTC. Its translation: CASSLVPRKTNNEQFF.

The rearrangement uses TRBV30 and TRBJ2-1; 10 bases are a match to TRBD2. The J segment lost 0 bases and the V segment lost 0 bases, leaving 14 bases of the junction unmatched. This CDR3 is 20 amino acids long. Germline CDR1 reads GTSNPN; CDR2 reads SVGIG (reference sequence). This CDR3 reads CAWSVGRLAGALSSYNEQFF. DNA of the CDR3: TGTGCCTGGAGTGTAGGTCGGCTAGCGGGAGCCTTAAGCTCCTACAATGAGCAGTTCTTC.

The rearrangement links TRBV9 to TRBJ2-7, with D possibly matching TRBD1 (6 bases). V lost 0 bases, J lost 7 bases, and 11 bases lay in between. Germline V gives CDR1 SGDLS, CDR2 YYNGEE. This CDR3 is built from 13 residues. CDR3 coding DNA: TGTGCCAGCAGCGTAGGCACAGGGAGAGAGCAGTACTTC. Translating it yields CASSVGTGREQYF.

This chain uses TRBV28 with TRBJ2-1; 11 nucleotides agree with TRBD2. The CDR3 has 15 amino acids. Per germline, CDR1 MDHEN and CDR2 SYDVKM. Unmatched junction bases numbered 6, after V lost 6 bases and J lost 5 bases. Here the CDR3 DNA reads TGTGCCAGCAGAAGCATAGCGGGAGGGCACAATGAGCAGTTCTTC. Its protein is CASRSIAGGHNEQFF.

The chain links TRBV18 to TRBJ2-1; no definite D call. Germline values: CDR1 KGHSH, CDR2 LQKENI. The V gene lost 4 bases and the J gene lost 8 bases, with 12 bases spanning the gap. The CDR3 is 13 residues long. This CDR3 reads CASSQSISDEQFF. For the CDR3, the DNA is TGTGCCAGCTCACAATCGATTTCAGATGAGCAGTTCTTC.

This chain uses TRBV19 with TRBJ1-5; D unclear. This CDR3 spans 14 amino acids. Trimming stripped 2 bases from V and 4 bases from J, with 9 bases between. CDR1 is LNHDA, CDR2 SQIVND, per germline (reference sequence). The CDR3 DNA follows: TGTGCCAGTAGTATAATGGCACTAAATCAGCCCCAGCATTTT. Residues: CASSIMALNQPQHF.

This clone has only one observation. In DNA, the CDR3 is TGTGCCAGCAGCGTCGGCACTAGCGGCACCTACGAGCAGTACTTC. It is translated as CASSVGTSGTYEQYF. This chain uses TRBV7-2 with TRBJ2-7; TRBD2 aligns across 8 bases. The CDR3 has 15 amino acids. With V trimmed by 5 bases and J by 2 bases, 8 bases remained unmatched. Per germline, CDR1 SGHTA and CDR2 FQGNSA.

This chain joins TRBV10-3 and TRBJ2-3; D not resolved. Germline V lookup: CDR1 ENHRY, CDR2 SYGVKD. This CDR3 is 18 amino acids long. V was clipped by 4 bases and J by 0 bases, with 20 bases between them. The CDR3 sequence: CAISATNPTHHSTDTQYF. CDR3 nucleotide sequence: TGTGCCATCAGTGCAACGAATCCTACACACCATAGCACAGATACGCAGTATTTT.

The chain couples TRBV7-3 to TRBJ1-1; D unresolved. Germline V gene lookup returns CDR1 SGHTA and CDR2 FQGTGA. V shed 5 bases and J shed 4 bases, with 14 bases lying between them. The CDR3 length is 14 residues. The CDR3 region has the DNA TGTGCCAGCAGCCTAAAGCATGCGGGCACTGAAGCTTTCTTT. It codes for CASSLKHAGTEAFF.

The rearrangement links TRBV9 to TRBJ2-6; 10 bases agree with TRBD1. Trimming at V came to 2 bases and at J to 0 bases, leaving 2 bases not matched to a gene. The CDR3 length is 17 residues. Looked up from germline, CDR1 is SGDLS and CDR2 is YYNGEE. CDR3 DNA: TGTGCCAGCAGCGTGGGACAGGGGTTCTCTGGGGCCAACGTCCTGACTTTC. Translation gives CASSVGQGFSGANVLTF. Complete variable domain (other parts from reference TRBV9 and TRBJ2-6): DSGVTQTPKHLITATGQRVTLRCSPRSGDLSVYWYQQSLDQGLQFLIQYYNGEERAKGNILERFSAQQFPDLHSELNLSSLELGDSALYFCASSVGQGFSGANVLTFGAGSRLTVL.

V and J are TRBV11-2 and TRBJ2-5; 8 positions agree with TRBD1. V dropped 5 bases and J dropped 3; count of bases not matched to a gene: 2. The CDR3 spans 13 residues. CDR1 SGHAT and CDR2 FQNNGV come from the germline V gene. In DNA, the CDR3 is TGTGCCAGCAGCCAGGGGGCTAAAGAGACCCAGTACTTC. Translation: CASSQGAKETQYF. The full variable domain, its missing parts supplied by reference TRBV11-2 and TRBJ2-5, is EAGVAQSPRYKIIEKRQSVAFWCNPISGHATLYWYQQILGQGPKLLIQFQNNGVVDDSQLPKDRFSAERLKGVDSTLKIQPAKLEDSAVYLCASSQGAKETQYFGPGTRLLVL.

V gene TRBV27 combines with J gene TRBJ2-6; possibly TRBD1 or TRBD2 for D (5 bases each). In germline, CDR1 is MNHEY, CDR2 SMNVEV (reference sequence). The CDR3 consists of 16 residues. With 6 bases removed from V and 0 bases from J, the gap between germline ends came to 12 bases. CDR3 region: CASRKRDVSGANVLTF. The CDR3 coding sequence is TGTGCCAGCAGAAAGAGGGACGTCTCTGGGGCCAACGTCCTGACTTTC.

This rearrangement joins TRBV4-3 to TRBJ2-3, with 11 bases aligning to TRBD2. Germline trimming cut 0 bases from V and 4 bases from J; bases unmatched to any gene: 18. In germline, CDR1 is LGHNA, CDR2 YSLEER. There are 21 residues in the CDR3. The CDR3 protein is CASSQDPVVTSGSSPPDTQYF. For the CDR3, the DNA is TGCGCCAGCAGCCAAGACCCGGTCGTTACTAGCGGGAGTAGTCCCCCAGATACGCAGTATTTT.